This T cell receptor (beta chain) is drawn from a study of blood T cells in healthy people across ages. The V gene lost 0 bases and the J gene lost 5 bases, with 10 bases spanning the gap. This CDR3 has 13 amino acids. The germline gives CDR1 DFQATT, CDR2 SNEGSKA (reference sequence). Together with a sample-barcoded 5' primer, a J-beta primer mix was included in a second PCR lasting roughly 6 to 12 cycles. Tags on each cDNA molecule came from a template-switch adaptor with 12 random nucleotides. Each CDR3 protein gets one entry after TCRdb re-called the 5' RACE reads with MiXCR. This table has under 1,000,000 distinct CDR3 sequences, 36% appearing once. Regarding the study as a whole: Across samples, TCR beta diversity tracked strongly with naive T cell percentage. Higher diversity, along with more naive CD4+ cells, distinguished long-lived donors from aged donors.

Donor samples were obtained from healthy Caucasian individuals from Russia, aged 6 to 90. Worth noting for this clonotype: Its cognate antigen is unknown.

The TCR originated in a man between 18 and 35 years old in good health. The chain joins TRBV20-1 to TRBJ1-2; D remains unclear. The sequenced material came from blood. The DNA for the CDR3 is TGCAGTGCTAGAGAGGACGGTTTTTATGGCTACACCTTC. It translates to CSAREDGFYGYTF.